This T cell receptor beta chain was documented in a study of patients and donors after allogeneic stem cell transplantation. This clonotype was recorded a few times. TCRdb re-called the RT-PCR reads through MiXCR, storing one row per CDR3 protein. The table has 390,000 or so distinct CDR3 sequences, 16% seen once. CDR3 length: 13 residues. Trimming removed 6 bases at V and 0 bases at J, with 9 bases between. Germline V gene data show CDR1 as MNHNS and CDR2 as SASEGT. The sequence came from a human donor who was either an allogeneic HSCT recipient or a stem cell or donor lymphocyte infusion donor (not recorded which). It is not recorded whose cells these are; they may come from a transplant donor. This chain uses TRBV6-1 with TRBJ2-7; no definite D call. The sequencing input was blood, either unsorted or a sorted T cell fraction (not recorded which). CDR3 DNA: TGTGCCAGCAGCATTACTCCCTCCTACGAGCAGTACTTC. Amino acids: CASSITPSYEQYF.